This T cell receptor beta chain originates from a study of identical twins. This clonotype has a count of ten or more. TCRdb re-called the 5' RACE reads through MiXCR, storing one row per CDR3 protein. The data show about 900,000 distinct CDR3 sequences, more than 9% seen once. This CDR3 has 12 residues. Trimming pared 5 bases from V and 7 bases from J, leaving 8 bases between. The sample was also reused in another study, on yellow fever vaccine responses in identical twins.

This rearrangement joins TRBV12-3 or TRBV12-4 to TRBJ2-2; D not resolved. The receptor was isolated from a woman between 18 and 29 years old in good health. Sequenced material: PBMCs. The CDR3 protein is CASSLSYGELFF. DNA of the CDR3: TGTGCCAGCAGTCTGTCTTACGGGGAGCTGTTTTTT.